These 18 T cell receptor beta chains share one sample of origin, sequenced in a study of CD8+ T cells in alopecia areata (dated by TCRdb to 2017 to 2018). Cells from pooled mouse cutaneous lymph nodes were stained for CD4, CD8alpha, NKG2D, NKG2ACE and other markers and then sorted on a BD Influx. The library was made by the immunoSEQ multiplex PCR assay. RNA was extracted from all samples and reverse transcribed into cDNA as template for TCR sequencing. This is the immuneACCESS table as TCRdb keeps it, with only in-frame sequences that have V and J called. A part of the clones is gone; compared with another copy, unresolved V genes explain less than half, and the rest is unexplained. The table shows 200,000 to 300,000 clones here, with no singletons. The biggest ten clones account for 1.2% of the sample. The sequencing input was CD4+ T cells sorted from a lymph node. The receptor set was obtained from a C3H/HeJ mouse with alopecia areata. Mice from this strain have the MHC haplotype H2-k.

Of note for this clone: Any gene name here is a mouse gene name. The sequenced CDR3 bases are TGTGCTAGCAGAAGACAGGGGAAGAACCAAGAC. Translating it yields CASRRQGKNQD. In full, the CDR3 is CASRRQGKNQDTQYF. V is TRBV17 and J is TRBJ2-5; TRBD1 aligns across 8 bases. The CDR3 goes on 4 residues after the read ends, and that part is filled in from the germline J gene. The CDR3 contains 15 residues. The ends lost 6 bases at V and 0 bases at J; junction bases unmatched: 5. Germline V gene data show CDR1 as MNHDT and CDR2 as YYDKIL.

This clone was detected only a few times. Gene names and germline match the mouse. The CDR3 end falls 4 residues outside the read, so it is completed with the germline J gene. The chain uses TRBV31 and TRBJ2-1, with TRBD2 identical over 11 bases. Germline assignment: CDR1 GKSSPN and CDR2 SITVG. The CDR3 consists of 15 residues. V lost 5 bases, J lost 1 base, and 4 bases stayed unmatched. The CDR3 spells CAWGDWGKNYAEQFF. The CDR3 DNA, read in part, is TGTGCCTGGGGGGACTGGGGGAAAAACTATGCT.

This clone was found a few times. The gene names given are mouse names. The read terminates 4 residues ahead of where the CDR3 ends, so the germline J gene completes it. Additional DNA sequences in this sample encode the identical CDR3. The V gene is TRBV13-1, the J gene TRBJ1-1; a weak D match, TRBD1 (6 bases). This CDR3 is 13 amino acids long. CDR1 and CDR2 (germline): NSHNY, SYGAGN. Deletions cut 6 bases from V and 1 base from J, with 10 bases between. CDR3 loop: CASTPGQNTEVFF. Partial CDR3 DNA: TGTGCCAGCACTCCGGGACAAAACACA.

This clone was counted only a few times. The gene symbols are mouse symbols. The CDR3 goes on 4 residues after the read ends, and that part is filled in from the germline J gene. This sequence joins TRBV1 and TRBJ2-1; 7 positions match TRBD1. The germline gives CDR1 NSQYPW, CDR2 LRSPGD (reference sequence). The CDR3 is 12 amino acids. The sequenced CDR3 bases are TGCACCTGCAGTGGACAGGGAGCT. It translates to CTCSGQGA. The CDR3 in its entirety is CTCSGQGAEQFF. Looking up the rest from reference TRBV1 and TRBJ2-1 gives the full variable domain: VTLLEQNPRWRLVPRGQAVNLRCILKNSQYPWMSWYQQDLQKQLQWLFTLRSPGDKEVKSLPGADYLATRVTDTELRLQVANMSQGRTLYCTCSGQGAEQFFGPGTRLTVL.

This clone appeared a few times. Gene labels here are mouse ones. The CDR3 end is not reached by the read, which stops 4 residues before it; the germline J gene fills it in. This specimen includes other DNA sequences encoding the same CDR3. The chain couples TRBV19 to TRBJ2-1, with TRBD2 matching 9 bases. The CDR3 length is 15 residues. The germline gives CDR1 FNHDT, CDR2 SITEND (reference sequence). J lost 3 bases, V lost 5 bases, and 6 bases had no gene match. The CDR3 bases that were read are TGTGCCAGCAGCCCCGACTGGGGGTCCTATGCT. This codes for CASSPDWGSYA. The entire CDR3 protein reads CASSPDWGSYAEQFF. The whole variable domain, remainder taken from reference TRBV19 and TRBJ2-1, is GGIITQTPKFLIGQEGQKLTLKCQQNFNHDTMYWYRQDSGKGLRLIYYSITENDLQKGDLSEGYDASREKKSSFSLTVTSAQKNEMAVFLCASSPDWGSYAEQFFGPGTRLTVL.

This clone was picked up a small number of times. Gene and germline names: mouse. The read ends 4 residues early relative to the CDR3; the germline J gene fills the gap. The V gene is TRBV13-1, the J gene TRBJ2-2; D uncertain. The V end lost 7 bases, the J end lost 1 base, and 8 bases lay between the germline ends. CDR3 size: 13 residues. From germline, CDR1 is NSHNY and CDR2 SYGAGN. The CDR3 loop reads CASATLNTGQLYF. The CDR3 DNA, read in part, is TGTGCCAGCGCTACTCTAAACACCGGG.

The table lists this clone with a few counts. Gene labels here are mouse ones. The read terminates 4 residues before the CDR3 end, so the remaining end is supplied by the germline J gene. This chain connects TRBV19 to TRBJ2-1; TRBD2 agrees at 8 bases. Trimming took 5 bases from V and 3 from J; bases not matched to a gene: 1. The CDR3 is 13 amino acids. Germline V gene data show CDR1 as FNHDT and CDR2 as SITEND (reference sequence). The CDR3 region is CASRWGGYAEQFF. CDR3 DNA, as far as it was read: TGTGCCAGCAGGTGGGGGGGCTATGCT.

Remarks on this clone: The genes and germline here are from mouse. The CDR3 extends 4 residues past the end of the read, so its final part is completed from the germline J gene. J is TRBJ2-3 and V is TRBV13-2, with D unresolved. V lost 3 bases to trimming and J lost 0 bases, with 8 bases between them. Germline V lookup: CDR1 NNHNN, CDR2 SYGAGS (reference sequence). The CDR3 covers 14 residues. The sequenced CDR3 bases are TGTGCCAGCGGTGCACAGCCTAGTGCAGAA. Amino acid sequence: CASGAQPSAE. The full CDR3 is CASGAQPSAETLYF.

This clone was seen only a few times. Any gene name here is a mouse gene name. Coverage ceases 4 residues before the CDR3 finishes, and the germline J gene fills in the end. V and J are TRBV2 and TRBJ1-2; maybe TRBD1 (6 bases). Germline assignment: CDR1 LGHNA and CDR2 YSYQKL. V was shortened by 2 bases and J by 0 bases, with 10 bases between the two germline ends. This CDR3 spans 15 amino acids. Here the CDR3 reads CASSQPGTSNSDYTF. The DNA read from the CDR3 is TGTGCCAGCAGCCAACCCGGGACATCAAACTCC.

The table lists this clone with a few counts. Each gene name is a mouse one. The CDR3 end lies 4 residues beyond the end of the read and is filled in from the germline J gene. The gene calls are TRBV13-2 and TRBJ2-7; D possibly corresponds to TRBD2 (6 bases). Trimming cost V 1 base and J 0 bases, with 8 bases left between them. CDR3 length equals 14 residues. CDR1 and CDR2 from the germline V gene are NNHNN and SYGAGS (reference sequence). CDR3 bases read: TGTGCCAGCGGTGATCGGGGGGTCTCCTAT. This encodes CASGDRGVSY. The CDR3 reads in full as CASGDRGVSYEQYF.

Of note for this clone: Gene names follow the mouse nomenclature. Sequencing ends 4 residues short of the CDR3 end; the germline J gene provides the rest. This sample includes further DNA sequences coding for the same CDR3. This rearrangement joins TRBV5 to TRBJ2-7, with 12 bases fitting TRBD2. This CDR3 comprises 15 residues. Unmatched junction bases numbered 2, after V lost 4 bases and J lost 1 base. Germline CDR1 and CDR2: LGHNA and YNLKQL (reference sequence). CDR3 loop: CASSPGLGGSYEQYF. CDR3 DNA, as far as it was read: TGTGCCAGCAGCCCCGGACTGGGGGGGTCCTAT.

This clone occurred a few times. Germline and genes here are mouse. Sequencing ends 4 residues short of the CDR3 end; the germline J gene provides the rest. J is TRBJ2-7 and V is TRBV13-2; maybe TRBD1 (6 bases). CDR1 and CDR2 from the germline V gene are NNHNN and SYGAGS (reference sequence). The CDR3 runs to 12 residues. V was pared by 2 bases and J by 3 bases, with 6 bases between. The CDR3 protein is CASGETGYEQYF. The sequenced CDR3 bases are TGTGCCAGCGGTGAGACAGGCTAT.

This clone was recorded a few times. Gene names refer to mouse genes. The CDR3 end lies 4 residues beyond the end of the read and is filled in from the germline J gene. V gene TRBV13-3 combines with J gene TRBJ2-1, with 11 bases aligning to TRBD2. The CDR3 sequence is 15 residues long. Trimming took 2 bases from V and 3 from J; bases not matched to a gene: 1. Germline-derived CDR1 and CDR2 are NNHDY and SYVADS. The CDR3 is CASSELGGLYAEQFF. The sequenced part of the CDR3 DNA is TGTGCCAGCAGTGAACTGGGGGGGCTCTATGCT.

This clone appeared a few times. The germline and genes are mouse ones. The CDR3 extends 4 residues past the end of the read, so its final part is completed from the germline J gene. This sequence joins TRBV12-1 and TRBJ1-2; a possible D gene is TRBD1 (5 bases). The CDR3 covers 14 residues. Germline V gene data show CDR1 as SGHSN and CDR2 as HYEKVE. Trimming pared 4 bases from V and 2 bases from J, leaving 13 bases between. The CDR3 is CASSLAGSNSDYTF. The CDR3 bases that were read are TGTGCCAGCTCCCTCGCAGGGAGCAACTCC.

Remarks on this clone: Gene names denote mouse genes. The read ends 4 residues before the CDR3 terminus; that terminus is restored from the germline J gene. This sequence joins TRBV13-3 and TRBJ2-2; D might be TRBD2 (6 bases). Germline V gene sequence: CDR1 NNHDY, CDR2 SYVADS. Trimming left V 5 bases short and J 0 bases short, with 8 bases between. The length of the CDR3 is 14 residues. The CDR3 reads CASSWGPNTGQLYF. The covered CDR3 bases are TGTGCCAGCAGCTGGGGCCCAAACACCGGG.

This clone was recorded a few times. Mouse gene names apply. The DNA read from the CDR3 is TGTGCCAGCAGCCAAGAGGGGTCAGAA. Encoded protein: CASSQEGSE. The entire CDR3 reads CASSQEGSETLYF. The V call is TRBV5, the J call TRBJ2-3; D not certain. The read terminates 4 residues ahead of where the CDR3 ends, so the germline J gene completes it. V lost 0 bases to trimming and J lost 4 bases, with 5 bases between them. There are 13 residues in the CDR3. Germline CDR1 LGHNA, CDR2 YNLKQL (reference sequence).

Of note for this clone: The gene names here belong to mouse. CDR3 residues: CASSKQIANTEVFF. The sequenced part of the CDR3 DNA is TGTGCCAGCAGCAAACAGATTGCAAACACA. The chain couples TRBV13-1 to TRBJ1-1, with D unclear. The read terminates 4 residues before the CDR3 end, so the remaining end is supplied by the germline J gene. V lost 5 bases, J lost 0 bases, and 11 bases lay in between. This CDR3 spans 14 amino acids. Germline assignment: CDR1 NSHNY and CDR2 SYGAGN.

A remark on this clone: The gene symbols are mouse symbols. The CDR3 end falls 4 residues outside the read, so it is completed with the germline J gene. This chain uses TRBV13-1 with TRBJ2-5, with 7 positions matching TRBD1. The germline CDR1 and CDR2 sequences are NSHNY and SYGAGN. This CDR3 region has 13 residues. CDR3 DNA, as far as it was read: TGTGCCAGCAGTGATGGACAGGGAGAC. This gives the protein CASSDGQGD. The full CDR3 sequence reads CASSDGQGDTQYF.